One and the same sample provided the 24 T cell receptor beta chains below, sequenced in a study of blood T cells in healthy people across ages. The authors ran a second PCR of about 7 to 12 cycles using a sample-barcoded 5' primer and a J-beta primer mix. MiXCR was run by TCRdb on the 5' RACE reads, yielding one entry per CDR3 protein. The table has about 580,000 distinct CDR3 sequences, 40% to 55% seen once. Sequences were obtained from blood. The receptor set was obtained from a man older than 75 in good health.

The gene calls are TRBV4-1 and TRBJ2-3, with no clear D. CDR1 is MGHRA and CDR2 is YSYEKL in the germline V gene. The V gene lost 1 base and the J gene lost 2 bases, with 13 bases spanning the gap. The CDR3 runs to 16 residues. The CDR3 sequence is CASSQVVPELTDTQYF. The CDR3, as DNA: TGCGCCAGCAGCCAAGTGGTTCCGGAGCTCACAGATACGCAGTATTTT.

V gene TRBV6-2 or TRBV6-3 combines with J gene TRBJ1-2; a weak D match, TRBD1 (5 bases). Germline V lookup: CDR1 MNHEY, CDR2 SVGEGT. The V end was cut by 2 bases, the J end by 8 bases, with 15 bases between. The CDR3 is 14 amino acids. The CDR3 protein is CASSYPRQFGGYTF. CDR3 nucleotide sequence: TGTGCCAGCAGTTACCCTAGACAGTTTGGAGGCTACACCTTC.

This clonotype is a singleton in its sample. A much larger clone differs from this one at a single base, so this may be a read error. The chain has TRBV6-5 and TRBJ1-1, with TRBD1 as a possible D gene (5 bases). Germline loops: CDR1 MNHEY, CDR2 SVGAGI. Trimming pared 6 bases from V and 4 bases from J, leaving 15 bases between. The CDR3 contains 14 residues. CDR3 sequence: CASSLDGGSTEAFF. The CDR3 DNA follows: TGTGCCAGCAGCCTGGACGGGGGGAGCACTGAAGCTTTCTTT.

This clonotype was recorded only once. V usage is TRBV6-2 or TRBV6-3 and J usage is TRBJ2-7, with TRBD2 identical over 7 bases. Germline trimming cut 7 bases from V and 3 bases from J; bases unmatched to any gene: 9. Germline assignment: CDR1 MNHEY and CDR2 SVGEGT. The CDR3 extends over 14 amino acids. CDR3 in DNA: TGTGCCAGCACCAAGCGGGGCGGGTTCTACGAGCAGTACTTC. This gives the protein CASTKRGGFYEQYF.

V gene TRBV29-1 combines with J gene TRBJ2-1; weak D call: TRBD2 (5 bases). Germline V gene data show CDR1 as SQVTM and CDR2 as ANQGSEA. The CDR3 runs 15 residues. Trimming stripped 7 bases from V and 3 bases from J, with 19 bases between. CDR3 in DNA: TGCAGCGGCGGCGATCGGACGGGGAACTACAATGAGCAGTTCTTC. Translation gives CSGGDRTGNYNEQFF.

The V gene is TRBV6-4, the J gene TRBJ2-3, with 11 positions matching TRBD2. V was clipped by 3 bases and J by 6 bases; unmatched bases: 5. This CDR3 region has 15 residues. The germline gives CDR1 MRHNA, CDR2 SNTAGT. CDR3 residues: CASSERASGRDTQYF. The DNA of the CDR3 is TGTGCCAGCAGTGAAAGGGCTAGCGGGAGGGATACGCAGTATTTT.

This clonotype has just a few counts. V gene TRBV29-1 combines with J gene TRBJ1-4; D gene uncertain. Trimming took 6 bases from V and 10 from J, leaving 18 bases between them. Germline-derived CDR1 and CDR2 are SQVTM and ANQGSEA. This CDR3 region has 13 residues. The CDR3 loop reads CSVTRAGEGKLFF. The DNA for the CDR3 is TGCAGCGTAACCCGGGCCGGCGAGGGAAAACTGTTTTTT.

This clonotype has just one count. V usage is TRBV7-9 and J usage is TRBJ1-6, with 7 bases aligning to TRBD1. The germline V gene encodes CDR1 SEHNR and CDR2 FQNEAQ (reference sequence). J lost 8 bases, V lost 4 bases, and 8 bases had no gene match. The CDR3 runs 15 residues. In DNA, the CDR3 is TGTGCCAGCAGCTCGGAACAGGGGAACCATTCACCCCTCCACTTT. This encodes CASSSEQGNHSPLHF.

This clonotype has at least ten counts. This chain joins TRBV20-1 and TRBJ2-3, with 8 bases matching TRBD2. The germline V gene has CDR1 DFQATT and CDR2 SNEGSKA (reference sequence). This CDR3 spans 15 amino acids. J lost 4 bases, V lost 3 bases, and 9 bases had no gene match. In nucleotides, the CDR3 is TGCAGTGCTAGTAGGAGCGGGAGCCTTTCAGATACGCAGTATTTT. It translates to CSASRSGSLSDTQYF.

The CDR3 sequence: CASSATLGDDEQFF. CDR3 in DNA: TGCGCCAGCAGCGCGACCTTAGGGGACGATGAGCAGTTCTTC. The V call is TRBV5-1, the J call TRBJ2-1; D might be TRBD1 or TRBD2, each matching 5 bases. The CDR3 sequence is 14 residues long. Looked up from germline, CDR1 is SGHRS and CDR2 is YFSETQ. V shed 4 bases and J shed 8 bases, with 16 bases lying between them. Filled out from reference TRBV5-1 and TRBJ2-1, the complete variable domain reads KAGVTQTPRYLIKTRGQQVTLSCSPISGHRSVSWYQQTPGQGLQFLFEYFSETQRNKGNFPGRFSGRQFSNSRSEMNVSTLELGDSALYLCASSATLGDDEQFFGPGTRLTVL.

The CDR3 region is CASSLNSNTEAFF. Written as DNA, the CDR3 is TGTGCCAGCAGCTTAAACTCGAACACTGAAGCTTTCTTT. The chain carries TRBV7-2 and TRBJ1-1, with D unclear. V was trimmed by 2 bases and J by 1 base, leaving 5 bases between them. The CDR3 spans 13 residues. Per the germline V gene, CDR1 is SGHTA and CDR2 is FQGNSA.

This clonotype was recorded many times. The chain couples TRBV6-5 to TRBJ1-1; 7 bases are a match to TRBD1. The V gene end was trimmed by 0 bases and the J gene end by 4 bases; junction bases not matched to a gene: 5. This CDR3 spans 15 amino acids. Germline V gives CDR1 MNHEY, CDR2 SVGAGI. CDR3 sequence reads: CASSYSGRGSTEAFF. The CDR3 region has the DNA TGTGCCAGCAGTTACTCCGGCAGGGGGTCCACTGAAGCTTTCTTT.

This chain joins TRBV5-6 and TRBJ2-1, with D perhaps TRBD2 (5 bases). The CDR3 is 13 residues long. The V end lost 6 bases, the J end lost 9 bases, and 16 bases lay between the germline ends. CDR1 is SGHDT, CDR2 YYEEEE, per germline. The CDR3 bases are TGTGCCAGCACCCGGTGGTTCGGAGGTGAGCAGTTCTTC. It encodes CASTRWFGGEQFF.

The chain joins TRBV7-3 to TRBJ2-1; the D gene is possibly TRBD2 (6 bases). The V gene lost 5 bases and the J gene lost 0 bases, with 14 bases spanning the gap. This CDR3 is 16 amino acids long. Germline V lookup: CDR1 SGHTA, CDR2 FQGTGA. As DNA, the CDR3 is TGTGCCAGCAGCCATAACCGGGGGAGCTCCTACAATGAGCAGTTCTTC. It codes for CASSHNRGSSYNEQFF.

As to this clonotype: This could be a read error, since a much larger clone is one nucleotide away. The J gene is TRBJ2-7, the V gene TRBV27, with 9 positions matching TRBD1. Germline V CDR1 and CDR2: MNHEY, SMNVEV (reference sequence). The CDR3 covers 15 residues. The CDR3 spells CASSQAGTGTKTQCF. The CDR3 DNA sequence: TGTGCCAGCAGTCAAGCCGGGACAGGGACAAAGACCCAGTGCTTC.

The CDR3 nucleotides are TGTGCCAGCAGTTACTCCAGGCCTCAACAGGGAAGGACTAGCAATCAGCCCCAGCATTTT. As protein: CASSYSRPQQGRTSNQPQHF. V and J are TRBV6-5 and TRBJ1-5; D might be TRBD1 (6 bases). The germline CDR1 and CDR2 sequences are MNHEY and SVGAGI. The ends were cut back, 0 bases at V and 0 bases at J, with 21 bases in the middle. The CDR3 covers 20 residues.

This clonotype was counted between two and nine times. The chain joins TRBV20-1 to TRBJ2-5, with D tentatively TRBD1 (5 bases). CDR3 length: 14 residues. Trimming removed 1 base from V and 0 bases from J, with 9 bases in between. The germline V gene encodes CDR1 DFQATT and CDR2 SNEGSKA (reference sequence). DNA of the CDR3: TGCAGTGCTAGAGTGGGGCTGTACCAAGAGACCCAGTACTTC. Its translation is CSARVGLYQETQYF.

In DNA form, the CDR3 reads TGTGCCAGCAGCTTAACTATGGGACTAGGCTACAATGAGCAGTTCTTC. It is translated as CASSLTMGLGYNEQFF. The rearrangement uses TRBV7-3 and TRBJ2-1, with 8 nucleotides matching TRBD2. This CDR3 is 16 amino acids long. Per the germline V gene, CDR1 is SGHTA and CDR2 is FQGTGA. The V and J ends lost 0 bases and 3 bases, in that order; junction bases with no gene match: 4.

This rearrangement joins TRBV3-1 to TRBJ1-2; D gene uncertain. This CDR3 spans 14 amino acids. Trimming pared 6 bases from V and 0 bases from J, leaving 11 bases between. CDR1 and CDR2 from the germline V gene are LGHDT and YNNKEL (reference sequence). The CDR3 loop is CASRPDGANYGYTF. CDR3 nucleotide sequence: TGTGCCAGCAGACCGGACGGGGCTAACTATGGCTACACCTTC.

The chain combines TRBV20-1 with TRBJ2-7, with 12 bases aligning to TRBD2. The assigned J gene may be wrong: the sequence end matches TRBJ2-5 better. CDR1 is DFQATT, CDR2 SNEGSKA, per germline (reference sequence). The CDR3 extends over 18 amino acids. The DNA for the CDR3 is TGCAGTGCTCGGGGGGTGACTATGTCTAGCGGGGGGGCCCAGACCCAGTACTTC. Translation gives CSARGVTMSSGGAQTQYF.

This clonotype has only a few counts. The CDR3 region is CASRNRAPGSYEQYF. The CDR3 region has the DNA TGTGCCAGCAGGAACAGGGCCCCGGGATCCTACGAGCAGTACTTC. V usage is TRBV2 and J usage is TRBJ2-7; TRBD1 might be the D (6 bases). The germline V and J ends were trimmed by 6 bases and 1 base, with 16 bases remaining between them. The CDR3 runs 15 residues. CDR1 and CDR2 (germline): SNHLY, FYNNEI.

This clonotype was picked up a small number of times. This chain joins TRBV9 and TRBJ2-5; D uncertain. The length of the CDR3 is 14 residues. Germline CDR1 SGDLS, CDR2 YYNGEE. Trimming stripped 0 bases from V and 1 base from J, with 7 bases between. The CDR3 region has the DNA TGTGCCAGCAGCGTAGCTGGAACCCAAGAGACCCAGTACTTC. This codes for CASSVAGTQETQYF.

This clonotype appeared a few times. This may stem from a read error, because a much larger clone lies one nucleotide away. This chain joins TRBV6-6 and TRBJ2-1; 9 bases line up with TRBD1. The germline V gene has CDR1 MNHNY and CDR2 SVGAGI (reference sequence). The CDR3 totals 17 residues. CDR3 protein: CACSPRPGQGPFNEQFF. The DNA of the CDR3 is TGTGCCTGCAGTCCCCGCCCGGGACAGGGACCGTTCAATGAGCAGTTCTTC.

The chain links TRBV7-9 to TRBJ2-3, with D possibly TRBD1 on 5 matching bases. The V end lost 3 bases, the J end lost 2 bases, and 12 bases lay between the germline ends. The V gene's germline CDR1 is SEHNR and CDR2 FQNEAQ (reference sequence). The CDR3 is 15 amino acids. CDR3: CASSLSRQITDTQYF. CDR3 in DNA: TGTGCCAGCAGCTTGAGTAGACAGATCACAGATACGCAGTATTTT. The variable domain in full, completed from reference TRBV7-9 and TRBJ2-3, reads DTGVSQNPRHKITKRGQNVTFRCDPISEHNRLYWYRQTLGQGPEFLTYFQNEAQLEKSRLLSDRFSAERPKGSFSTLEIQRTEQGDSAMYLCASSLSRQITDTQYFGPGTRLTVL.